Presented here are 4 T cell receptor beta chains from one specimen sequenced in a study of blood T cells in healthy people across ages. With a J-beta primer mix and a sample-barcoded 5' primer, a second PCR ran roughly 6 to 12 cycles. TCRdb re-called the 5' RACE reads through MiXCR, storing one row per CDR3 protein. The sample comprises just over 800,000 distinct CDR3 sequences, less than 80% of which are singletons, and 25% to 35% rests with the top ten. What was sequenced was blood. The receptors derive from a young man in good health.

This clonotype was counted once. The CDR3 DNA reads TGCAGTGCTAGACGGGGGGAAGTGAACACCGGGGAGCTGTTTTTT. As protein: CSARRGEVNTGELFF. V is TRBV20-1 and J is TRBJ2-2, with 7 bases fitting TRBD2. Losses at the gene ends were 2 bases for V and 1 base for J; bases not matched to a gene: 4. The germline gives CDR1 DFQATT, CDR2 SNEGSKA (reference sequence). This CDR3 spans 15 amino acids.

This clonotype came up a few times. The chain combines TRBV20-1 with TRBJ2-1; D unresolved. Germline CDR1 is DFQATT and CDR2 is SNEGSKA (reference sequence). The V end lost 4 bases, the J end lost 8 bases, and 9 bases lay between the germline ends. The CDR3 loop spans 11 amino acids. CDR3 loop: CSANLRDEQFF. The CDR3 DNA reads TGCAGTGCTAATCTAAGGGATGAGCAGTTCTTC.

This clonotype was detected once. The chain has TRBV6-6 and TRBJ2-3; 7 nucleotides match TRBD1. Germline CDR1 reads MNHNY; CDR2 reads SVGAGI (reference sequence). The CDR3 totals 15 residues. The J segment lost 6 bases and the V segment lost 2 bases, leaving 8 bases of the junction unmatched. The CDR3 bases are TGTGCCAGCAGTTACAGGGGGCCTCCCCGGGATACGCAGTATTTT. This sequence encodes CASSYRGPPRDTQYF.

The J gene is TRBJ2-2, the V gene TRBV20-1, with a weak D call TRBD1 (6 bases). The CDR3 is 14 residues long. Germline V CDR1 and CDR2: DFQATT, SNEGSKA (reference sequence). V was shortened by 8 bases and J by 7 bases, with 20 bases between the two germline ends. The DNA of the CDR3 is TGCAGTACCCAAAGTACAGGGTTAGGCGGGGAGCTGTTTTTT. This sequence encodes CSTQSTGLGGELFF.